The sequence of this TCR beta chain was determined in a study of CD8+ T cells in alopecia areata. General observations from the study: Links between baseline CD8+ expansion and response need larger treated cohorts. There were many expanded lesional clones persisting in scalp and blood during tofacitinib. Among the top 100, expanded CD8+ clones were significantly decreased by tofacitinib, as was scalp clonality.

A word on this clone: Its cognate antigen is unknown.

After removal of 2 bases from V and 3 bases from J, the junction contained 3 bases not matched to a gene. The germline CDR1 and CDR2 sequences are GTSNPN and SVGIG (reference sequence). This CDR3 contains 14 residues. Documented treatment: oral pan-JAK inhibitor, 5-10 mg twice daily. Sequencing used cDNA as its template, made by extracting RNA and reverse transcribing it. Here immunoSEQ multiplex PCR was the method, and the copy in TCRdb shows in-frame clones only, minus some. The sample holds around 120,000 clones; approximately 59% are singletons and the top ten take around 30%. This TCR was recovered from a human donor with alopecia areata. This chain connects TRBV30 to TRBJ2-1; 8 positions agree with TRBD1. This sample comprised CD8+ T cells sorted from blood, obtained at week 4, from a patient treated with tofacitinib. The CDR3 DNA sequence: TGTGCCTGGAGTCAGGGGGCGGGCTACAATGAGCAGTTCTTC. This encodes CAWSQGAGYNEQFF.